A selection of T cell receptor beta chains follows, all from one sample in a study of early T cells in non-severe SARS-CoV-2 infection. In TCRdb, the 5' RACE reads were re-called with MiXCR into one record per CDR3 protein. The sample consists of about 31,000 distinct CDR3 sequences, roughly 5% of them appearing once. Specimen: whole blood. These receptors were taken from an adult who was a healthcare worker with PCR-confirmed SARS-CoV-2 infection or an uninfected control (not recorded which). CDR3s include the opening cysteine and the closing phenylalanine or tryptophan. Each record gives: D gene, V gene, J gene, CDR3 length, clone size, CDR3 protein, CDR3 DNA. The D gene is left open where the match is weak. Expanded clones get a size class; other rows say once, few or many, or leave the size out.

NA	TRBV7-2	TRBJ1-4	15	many	CASSINGQGKEKLFF	TGTGCCAGCAGCATAAATGGGCAGGGAAAAGAAAAACTGTTTTTT
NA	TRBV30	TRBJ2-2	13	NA	CAWRGYYTGELFF	TGTGCCTGGAGAGGCTACTACACCGGGGAGCTGTTTTTT
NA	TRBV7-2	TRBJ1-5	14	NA	CASSLVLGNQPQHF	TGTGCCAGCAGCTTAGTATTGGGCAATCAGCCCCAGCATTTT
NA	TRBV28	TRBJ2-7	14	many	CASSPGQITYEQYF	TGTGCCAGCAGTCCCGGACAGATTACCTACGAGCAGTACTTC
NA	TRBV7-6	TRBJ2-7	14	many	CASSRMGGLEEQYF	TGTGCCAGCAGTCGTATGGGGGGGCTTGAAGAGCAGTACTTC
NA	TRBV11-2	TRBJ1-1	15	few	CASSLAYLEGTEAFF	TGTGCCAGCAGCTTAGCATATCTTGAAGGGACTGAAGCTTTCTTT
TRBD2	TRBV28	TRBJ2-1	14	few	CASSSPGLLYEQFF	TGTGCCAGCAGTTCACCGGGACTACTCTATGAGCAGTTCTTC
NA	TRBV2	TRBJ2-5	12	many	CAGRQDQETQYF	TGTGCCGGGAGGCAGGACCAAGAGACCCAGTACTTC
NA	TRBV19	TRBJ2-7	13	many	CASSIKPSYEQYF	TGTGCCAGTAGTATCAAGCCTTCCTACGAGCAGTACTTC
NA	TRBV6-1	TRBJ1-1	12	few	CASSEEVIEAFF	TGTGCCAGCAGTGAAGAAGTCATTGAAGCTTTCTTT
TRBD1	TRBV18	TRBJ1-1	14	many	CASSSGQANTEAFF	TGTGCCAGCTCATCCGGACAGGCGAACACTGAAGCTTTCTTT
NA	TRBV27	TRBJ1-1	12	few	CASSSTNTEAFF	TGTGCCAGCAGTTCGACGAATACCGAAGCTTTCTTT
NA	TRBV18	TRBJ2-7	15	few	CASSPGRTTSYEQYF	TGTGCCAGCTCACCCGGGAGAACAACCTCCTACGAGCAGTACTTC
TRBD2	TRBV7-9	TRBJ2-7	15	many	CASSVGGLASYEQYF	TGTGCCAGCAGCGTCGGTGGACTAGCGAGCTACGAGCAGTACTTC
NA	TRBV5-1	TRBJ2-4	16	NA	CASSMGAGSAKNIQYF	TGCGCCAGCAGTATGGGGGCAGGGTCAGCCAAAAACATTCAGTACTTC
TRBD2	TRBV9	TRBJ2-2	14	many	CASSVSGSGGELFF	TGTGCCAGCAGCGTTAGCGGGAGTGGCGGGGAGCTGTTTTTT
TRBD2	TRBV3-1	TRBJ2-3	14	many	CASGSGRETDTQYF	TGTGCCAGCGGTAGCGGGAGAGAAACAGATACGCAGTATTTT
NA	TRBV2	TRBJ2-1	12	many	CASSDLLDEQFF	TGTGCCAGCAGTGACCTTTTAGATGAGCAGTTCTTC
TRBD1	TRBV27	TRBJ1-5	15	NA	CASSSVDRDNQPQHF	TGTGCCAGCAGTTCCGTAGACAGGGACAATCAGCCCCAGCATTTT
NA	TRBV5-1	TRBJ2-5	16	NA	CASSLDRGIPQETQYF	TGCGCCAGCAGCTTGGACAGAGGGATACCCCAAGAGACCCAGTACTTC